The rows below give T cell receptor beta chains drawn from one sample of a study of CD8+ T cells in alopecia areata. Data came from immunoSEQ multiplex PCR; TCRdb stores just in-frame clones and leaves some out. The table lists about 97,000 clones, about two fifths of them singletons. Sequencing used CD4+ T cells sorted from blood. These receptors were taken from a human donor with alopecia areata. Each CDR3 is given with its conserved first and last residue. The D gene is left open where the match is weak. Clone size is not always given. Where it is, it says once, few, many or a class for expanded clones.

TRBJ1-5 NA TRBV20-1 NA CSYQPQHF TGCAGCTATCAGCCCCAGCATTTT
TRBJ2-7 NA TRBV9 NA CASSADYEQYF TGTGCCAGCAGCGCTGACTACGAGCAGTACTTC
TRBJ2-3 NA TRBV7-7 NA CASSLDRTDTQYF TGTGCTAGCAGCTTAGACAGGACAGATACGCAGTATTTT
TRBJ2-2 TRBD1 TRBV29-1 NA CSVSTGGGGELFF TGCAGCGTGTCGACAGGGGGCGGCGGGGAGCTGTTTTTT
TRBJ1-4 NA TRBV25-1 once CASSLNDGEKLFF TGTGCCAGCAGCCTGAACGATGGGGAAAAACTGTTTTTT
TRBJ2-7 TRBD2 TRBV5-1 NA CASSLASSGGGEQYF TGCGCCAGCAGCTTGGCCTCTAGCGGGGGAGGCGAGCAGTACTTC
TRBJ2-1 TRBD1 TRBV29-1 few CSALRQGAGEQFF TGCAGCGCCCTCCGACAGGGGGCAGGGGAGCAGTTCTTC
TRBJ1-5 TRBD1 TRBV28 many CASSRDRGRGQPQHF TGTGCCAGCAGCAGGGACAGGGGAAGGGGTCAGCCCCAGCATTTT
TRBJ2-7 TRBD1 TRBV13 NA CASSRTQGVGQGAQWEQYF TGTGCCAGCAGCCGTACACAAGGCGTGGGACAGGGGGCCCAATGGGAGCAGTACTTC
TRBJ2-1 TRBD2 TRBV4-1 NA CASSQEISGSPGRSEQFF TGCGCCAGCAGCCAAGAAATTAGCGGGAGCCCGGGGAGGAGTGAGCAGTTCTTC
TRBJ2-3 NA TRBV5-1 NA CASSLPVASTDTQYF TGCGCCAGCAGCTTGCCAGTTGCTAGCACAGATACGCAGTATTTT
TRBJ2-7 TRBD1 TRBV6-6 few CASSYPDRDGEQYF TGTGCCAGCAGTTACCCGGACAGGGATGGCGAGCAGTACTTC
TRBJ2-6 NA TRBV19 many CASSVEGGSGANVLTF TGTGCCAGTAGTGTAGAAGGGGGCTCTGGGGCCAACGTCCTGACTTTC
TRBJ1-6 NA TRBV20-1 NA CSARQDSPLHF TGCAGTGCTAGACAGGATTCACCCCTCCACTTT
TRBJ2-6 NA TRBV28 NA CASGPRLAGANVLTF TGTGCCAGCGGGCCCCGACTTGCTGGGGCCAACGTCCTGACTTTC
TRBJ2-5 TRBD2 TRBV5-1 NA CASSLMGSGSQETQYF TGCGCCAGCAGCTTGATGGGTAGCGGGTCGCAAGAGACCCAGTACTTC
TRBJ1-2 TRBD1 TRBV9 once CASSLRTGQVDGYTF TGTGCCAGCAGCCTCCGGACGGGACAGGTAGATGGCTACACCTTC
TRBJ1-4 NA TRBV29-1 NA CSARHDRATNEKLFF TGCAGCGCCCGACACGACAGAGCAACTAATGAAAAACTGTTTTTT
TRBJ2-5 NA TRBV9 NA CASSVALPGQETQYF TGTGCCAGCAGCGTAGCTCTCCCCGGCCAAGAGACCCAGTACTTC
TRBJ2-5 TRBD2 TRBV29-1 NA CSVQSGGRETQYF TGCAGCGTTCAAAGCGGGGGGCGCGAGACCCAGTACTTC
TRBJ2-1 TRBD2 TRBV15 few CATSRGTSYNEQFF TGTGCCACCAGCCGGGGGACTAGTTACAATGAGCAGTTCTTC
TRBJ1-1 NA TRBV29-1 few CSVEVPGLTEAFF TGCAGCGTTGAGGTTCCAGGGCTCACTGAAGCTTTCTTT
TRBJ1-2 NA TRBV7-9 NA CASTSTDYGYTF TGTGCCAGCACCTCGACGGACTATGGCTACACCTTC